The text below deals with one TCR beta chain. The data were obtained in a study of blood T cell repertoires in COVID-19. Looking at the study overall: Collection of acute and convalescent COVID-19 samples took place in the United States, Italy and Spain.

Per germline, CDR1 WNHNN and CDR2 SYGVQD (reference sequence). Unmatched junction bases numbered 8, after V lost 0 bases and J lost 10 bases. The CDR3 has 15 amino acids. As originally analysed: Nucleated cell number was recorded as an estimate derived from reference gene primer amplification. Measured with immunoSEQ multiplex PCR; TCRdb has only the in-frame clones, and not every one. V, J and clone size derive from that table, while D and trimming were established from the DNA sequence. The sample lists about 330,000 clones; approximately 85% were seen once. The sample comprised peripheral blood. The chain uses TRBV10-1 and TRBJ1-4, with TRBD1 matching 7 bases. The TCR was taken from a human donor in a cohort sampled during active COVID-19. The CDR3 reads CASSESTGRGGKLFF. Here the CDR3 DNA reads TGCGCCAGCAGTGAGTCGACAGGGCGAGGCGGAAAACTGTTTTTT.